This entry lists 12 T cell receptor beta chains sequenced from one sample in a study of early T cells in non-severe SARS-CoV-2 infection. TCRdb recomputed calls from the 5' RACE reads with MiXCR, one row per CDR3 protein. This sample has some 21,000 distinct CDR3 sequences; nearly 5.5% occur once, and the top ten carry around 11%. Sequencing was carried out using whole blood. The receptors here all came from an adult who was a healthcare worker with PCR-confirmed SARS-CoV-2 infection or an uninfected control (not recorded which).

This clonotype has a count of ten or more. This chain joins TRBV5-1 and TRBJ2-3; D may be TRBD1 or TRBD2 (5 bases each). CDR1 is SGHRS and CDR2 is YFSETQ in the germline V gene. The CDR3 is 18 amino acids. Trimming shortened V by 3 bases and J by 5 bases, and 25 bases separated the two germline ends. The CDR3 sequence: CASSSASAPTAAGDTQYF. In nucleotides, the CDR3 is TGCGCCAGCAGCTCAGCTAGTGCACCGACAGCGGCCGGAGATACGCAGTATTTT.

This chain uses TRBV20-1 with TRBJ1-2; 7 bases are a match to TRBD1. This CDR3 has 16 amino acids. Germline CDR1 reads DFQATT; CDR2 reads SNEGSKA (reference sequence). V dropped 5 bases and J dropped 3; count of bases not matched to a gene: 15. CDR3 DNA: TGCAGTGCTTCATCAACTGGAACAGGGGCCCACTATGGCTACACCTTC. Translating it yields CSASSTGTGAHYGYTF.

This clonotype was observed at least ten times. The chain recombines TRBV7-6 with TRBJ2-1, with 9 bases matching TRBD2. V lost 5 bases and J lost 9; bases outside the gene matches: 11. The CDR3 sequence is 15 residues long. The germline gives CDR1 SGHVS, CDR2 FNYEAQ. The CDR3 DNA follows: TGTGCCAGCAGCCCCCTCTTAGCGGGAGAGGGTGAGCAGTTCTTC. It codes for CASSPLLAGEGEQFF.

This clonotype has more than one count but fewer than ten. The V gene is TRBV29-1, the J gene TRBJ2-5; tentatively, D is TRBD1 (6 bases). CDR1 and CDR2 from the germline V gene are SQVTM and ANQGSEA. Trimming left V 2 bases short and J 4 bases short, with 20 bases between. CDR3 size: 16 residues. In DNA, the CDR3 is TGCAGCGTTGAATTTCCTTGGGACATCAGCCGAGAGACCCAGTACTTC. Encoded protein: CSVEFPWDISRETQYF.

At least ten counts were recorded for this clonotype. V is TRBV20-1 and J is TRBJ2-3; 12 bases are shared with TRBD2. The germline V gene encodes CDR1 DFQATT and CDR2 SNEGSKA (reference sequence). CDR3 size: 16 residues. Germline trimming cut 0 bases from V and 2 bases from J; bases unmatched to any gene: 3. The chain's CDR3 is CSARDWTSGITDTQYF. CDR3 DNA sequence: TGCAGTGCTAGAGATTGGACTAGCGGGATCACAGATACGCAGTATTTT.

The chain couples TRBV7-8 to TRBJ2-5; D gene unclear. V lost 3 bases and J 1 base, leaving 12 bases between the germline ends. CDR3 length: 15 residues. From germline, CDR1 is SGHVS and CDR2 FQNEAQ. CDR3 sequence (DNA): TGTGCCAGCAGCTTTACGACTGGGCTCCAAGAGACCCAGTACTTC. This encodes CASSFTTGLQETQYF. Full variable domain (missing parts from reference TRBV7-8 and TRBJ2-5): GAGVSQSPRYKVAKRGQDVALRCDPISGHVSLFWYQQALGQGPEFLTYFQNEAQLDKSGLPSDRFFAERPEGSVSTLKIQRTQQEDSAVYLCASSFTTGLQETQYFGPGTRLLVL.

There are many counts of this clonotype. The CDR3: CASSQEGPLHF. In nucleotides, the CDR3 is TGTGCCAGCAGCCAAGAGGGACCCCTCCACTTT. The chain uses TRBV4-2 and TRBJ1-6; D is unresolved. The CDR3 runs 11 residues. Germline V gene sequence: CDR1 LGHNA, CDR2 YNFKEQ. V dropped 0 bases and J dropped 12 bases, with 3 bases sitting between them.

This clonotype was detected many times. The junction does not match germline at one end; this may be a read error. CDR3 protein: CASSSFNEQFF. The CDR3 DNA follows: TGTGCCAGCAGCTCCTTCAATGAGCAGTTCTTC. This chain links TRBV5-6 with TRBJ2-1; D is uncertain. In germline, CDR1 is SGHDT, CDR2 YYEEEE. CDR3 length: 11 residues.

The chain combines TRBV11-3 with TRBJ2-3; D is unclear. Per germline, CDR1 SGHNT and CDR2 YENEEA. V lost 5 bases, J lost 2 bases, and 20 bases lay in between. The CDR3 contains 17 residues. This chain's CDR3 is CASSLGRWDRPTDTQYF. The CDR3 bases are TGTGCCAGCAGCCTAGGCAGGTGGGATAGGCCCACAGATACGCAGTATTTT.

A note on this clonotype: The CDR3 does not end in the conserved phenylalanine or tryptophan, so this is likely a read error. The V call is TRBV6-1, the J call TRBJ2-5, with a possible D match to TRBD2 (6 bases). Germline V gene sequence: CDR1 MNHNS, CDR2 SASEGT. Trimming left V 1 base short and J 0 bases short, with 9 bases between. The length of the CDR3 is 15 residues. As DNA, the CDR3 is TGTGCCAGCAGTGAAGTACCGGGAGACCAAGAGACCCAGTACTCC. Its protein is CASSEVPGDQETQYS.

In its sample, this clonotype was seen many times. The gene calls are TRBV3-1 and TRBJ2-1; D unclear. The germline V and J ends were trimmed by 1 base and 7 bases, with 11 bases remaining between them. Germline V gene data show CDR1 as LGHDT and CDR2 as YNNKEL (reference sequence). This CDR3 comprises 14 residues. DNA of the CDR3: TGTGCCAGCAGCCAAGGGCAGCGCCTTAATGAGCAGTTCTTC. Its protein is CASSQGQRLNEQFF.

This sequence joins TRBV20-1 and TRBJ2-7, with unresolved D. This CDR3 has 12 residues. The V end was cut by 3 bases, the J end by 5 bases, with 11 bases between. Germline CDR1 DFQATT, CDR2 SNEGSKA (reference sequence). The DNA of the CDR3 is TGCAGTGCTAGCCGCAGGACGGACGAGCAGTACTTC. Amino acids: CSASRRTDEQYF.